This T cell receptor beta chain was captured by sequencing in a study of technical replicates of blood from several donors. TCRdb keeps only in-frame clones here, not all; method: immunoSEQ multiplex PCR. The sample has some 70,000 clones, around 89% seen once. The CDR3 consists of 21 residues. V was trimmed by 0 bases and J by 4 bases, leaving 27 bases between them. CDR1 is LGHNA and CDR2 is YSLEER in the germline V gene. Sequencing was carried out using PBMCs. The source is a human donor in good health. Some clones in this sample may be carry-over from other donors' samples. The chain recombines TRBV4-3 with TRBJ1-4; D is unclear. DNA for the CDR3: TGCGCCAGCAGCCAAGATTCAGAGGTCGGCCGGAAATTCGGGTATAATGAAAAACTGTTTTTT. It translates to CASSQDSEVGRKFGYNEKLFF.